Described below is a single T cell receptor beta chain sequence and its context. Its cognate antigen is unknown. Other DNA sequences from this sample encode an identical CDR3 as well. This sample is drawn from a study of shared clonotypes between healthy human individuals. For the study at large: The cohort comprised a couple of women and a few men. Their ages spanned 18 to 49 years. Study conclusions and caveats: Naive subsets, compared against memory subsets, generally had larger estimated richness values. Sampling used blood alone; tissue repertoires probably differ. The small donor group covered limited genetic and exposure diversity.

Only in-frame clones appear in the TCRdb table, and some are missing; sequencing was by immunoSEQ multiplex PCR. The table shows around 1.9 million clones, with about 93% occurring only once. This CDR3 has 13 amino acids. Trimming took 4 bases from V and 1 from J, leaving 9 bases between them. From germline, CDR1 is SGHRS and CDR2 YFSETQ. CD45RO-negative, CCR7-selected cells formed the naive CD8 fraction, which excluded terminally differentiated effector memory CD45RA+ cells. What was sequenced was naive CD8+ T cells from PBMCs. This TCR was sampled from a man aged 18 to 30 in good health. Some clones in this sample may be carry-over from other donors' samples. The chain is built from TRBV5-1 and TRBJ2-7, with D unresolved. The CDR3: CASSHGSSYEQYF. The CDR3 region has the DNA TGCGCCAGCAGCCATGGATCATCCTACGAGCAGTACTTC.